One sample yielded the 5 T cell receptor beta chains listed below, sequenced in a study of CD8+ T cells in alopecia areata. Described treatment: oral pan-JAK inhibitor, 5-10 mg twice daily. In each case, RNA was isolated and then reverse transcribed into cDNA as the sequencing template. The assay was immunoSEQ multiplex PCR, and TCRdb's table has in-frame clones only and misses some. The table lists approximately 120,000 clones, under 65% of them singletons. The sequencing used CD4+ T cells sorted from blood, collected at week 4, from a patient treated with tofacitinib. The origin of the receptors is a human donor with alopecia areata.

This chain joins TRBV6-4 and TRBJ2-5, with D unclear. CDR3 length equals 14 residues. V shed 1 base and J shed 1 base, with 7 bases lying between them. Germline V gives CDR1 MRHNA, CDR2 SNTAGT. CDR3 bases: TGTGCCAGCAGTGACTGGCGGCCCCAAGAGACCCAGTACTTC. Its translation: CASSDWRPQETQYF.

The J gene is TRBJ2-1, the V gene TRBV30; 7 bases align to TRBD2. The CDR3 runs 14 residues. V was pared by 2 bases and J by 9 bases, with 10 bases of the junction left unmatched. Germline CDR1 reads GTSNPN; CDR2 reads SVGIG (reference sequence). The DNA for the CDR3 is TGTGCCTGGAGTTTTGCGGGAGCATTCGCTGAGCAGTTCTTC. Its protein product is CAWSFAGAFAEQFF.

The V gene is TRBV29-1, the J gene TRBJ2-1; D possibly matches TRBD1 or TRBD2 (6 bases each). Trimming took 5 bases from V and 0 from J, leaving 8 bases between them. The CDR3 covers 13 residues. The germline gives CDR1 SQVTM, CDR2 ANQGSEA. CDR3 in amino acids: CSVRGDSYNEQFF. DNA for the CDR3: TGCAGCGTTAGGGGGGACTCCTACAATGAGCAGTTCTTC.

This clone was counted only a few times. The chain carries TRBV30 and TRBJ2-6, with TRBD2 matching 8 bases. This CDR3 is 18 amino acids long. With V trimmed by 4 bases and J by 0 bases, 11 bases remained unmatched. The germline gives CDR1 GTSNPN, CDR2 SVGIG (reference sequence). The CDR3 DNA sequence: TGTGCCTGGAATTCCCTAGCGGGTGATGGCTCTGGGGCCAACGTCCTGACTTTC. Amino acid sequence: CAWNSLAGDGSGANVLTF. Variable domain in full (rest from reference TRBV30 and TRBJ2-6): SQTIHQWPATLVQPVGSPLSLECTVEGTSNPNLYWYRQAAGRGLQLLFYSVGIGQISSEVPQNLSASRPQDRQFILSSKKLLLSDSGFYLCAWNSLAGDGSGANVLTFGAGSRLTVL.

The rearrangement uses TRBV4-1 and TRBJ1-1; D is unresolved. The CDR3 sequence is 15 residues long. Deletions cut 1 base from V and 1 base from J, with 10 bases between. The V gene's germline CDR1 is MGHRA and CDR2 YSYEKL. As DNA, the CDR3 is TGCGCCAGCAGCCAAGTTCCGGCCACGAACACTGAAGCTTTCTTT. Its translation is CASSQVPATNTEAFF.